This TCR beta chain was recorded in a study of cytomegalovirus exposure and HLA in healthy donors. A multiplex PCR was run with 60 Vbeta primers and 13 Jbeta primers. Profiling relied on immunoSEQ multiplex PCR, and the TCRdb table lists in-frame clones only, not all of them. The sample has 150,000 to 200,000 clones, approximately 84% seen once. This CDR3 has 15 amino acids. Germline V gene lookup returns CDR1 SGDLS and CDR2 YYNGEE. With V trimmed by 3 bases and J by 0 bases, 2 bases remained unmatched. Specimen: PBMCs. The V gene is TRBV9, the J gene TRBJ1-4, with TRBD1 identical over 7 bases. The TCR was taken from a man between 45 and 60 years old in good health and CMV-seropositive. CDR3 in DNA: TGTGCCAGCAGCGGGGGGACAGCAACTAATGAAAAACTGTTTTTT. This codes for CASSGGTATNEKLFF.